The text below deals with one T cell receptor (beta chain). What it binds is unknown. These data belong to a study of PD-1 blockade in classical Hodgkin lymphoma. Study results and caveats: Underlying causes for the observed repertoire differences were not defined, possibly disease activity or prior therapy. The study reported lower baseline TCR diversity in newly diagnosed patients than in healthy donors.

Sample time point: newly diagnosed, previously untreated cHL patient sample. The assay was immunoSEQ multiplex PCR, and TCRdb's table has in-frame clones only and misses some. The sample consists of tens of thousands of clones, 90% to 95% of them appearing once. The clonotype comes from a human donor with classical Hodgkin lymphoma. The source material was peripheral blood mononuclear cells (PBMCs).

The CDR3: CASNRLDPSGELFF. CDR3 bases: TGTGCCAGTAATCGCTTAGACCCTTCCGGGGAGCTGTTTTTT. This rearrangement joins TRBV19 to TRBJ2-2; no clear D. CDR1 and CDR2 (germline): LNHDA, SQIVND (reference sequence). V was clipped by 7 bases and J by 6 bases, with 15 bases between them. CDR3 length: 14 amino acids.